This T cell receptor (beta chain) was sequenced in a study of a mutant IDH1 vaccine in newly diagnosed glioma. Regarding this clone: Its antigen is still unknown.

The V end lost 7 bases, the J end lost 3 bases, and 12 bases lay between the germline ends. This CDR3 spans 14 amino acids. Germline V gene data show CDR1 as ENHRY and CDR2 as SYGVKD. Repertoires were generated with immunoSEQ multiplex PCR, while TCRdb's copy carries only in-frame clones and drops some. The table shows over 55,000 clones, with about 83% occurring only once. Time point in this sample: baseline, week 1 (first vaccination visit). Specified treatment: pre-vaccination baseline after standard-of-care therapy. Patients carried new grade 3 or 4 IDH1-mutant astrocytomas lacking nuclear ATRX. General study points: Changes to the top peripheral T cell clonotypes appeared unrelated to pseudoprogression.

Material: peripheral blood mononuclear cells (PBMCs), obtained from a glioma patient treated with radiotherapy, temozolomide or both. This sequence joins TRBV10-3 and TRBJ2-2, with D unresolved. The sequence came from a woman between 18 and 29 years old with glioma. Some clones in this sample may be carry-over from other donors' samples. CDR3 loop: CAITDRQDTGELFF. For the CDR3, the DNA is TGTGCCATCACGGACCGCCAAGACACCGGGGAGCTGTTTTTT.